This T cell receptor beta chain was recovered during a study of T-cell memory formation after mild COVID-19. Losses at the gene ends were 4 bases for V and 6 bases for J; bases not matched to a gene: 9. In germline, CDR1 is DFQATT, CDR2 SNEGSKA (reference sequence). There are 14 residues in the CDR3. This clonotype occurred many times. As yet, its antigen is unknown. Study conclusions and caveats: CD4+ clones that contracted lay mainly in CM and EM; CD8+ ones lay in EMRA. CD4/CD8 balance characterized clones contracting day 15 to 85, and CD4+ skew characterized later expanders.

Via MiXCR, TCRdb re-called the 5' RACE reads, giving one row per CDR3 protein. The top ten hold around 8.7% of the sample, which has about 430,000 distinct CDR3 sequences, less than 25% seen once. The origin of this receptor is an adult woman who had mild COVID-19 (a few samples of this study predate the infection). Cell type and time point are not known. V and J are TRBV20-1 and TRBJ1-5; 7 positions match TRBD1. The sequencing input was PBMCs or a T cell subset sorted from them (not recorded which). CDR3 in amino acids: CSAKGGGDIQPQHF. CDR3 nucleotides: TGCAGTGCTAAGGGAGGGGGCGACATTCAGCCCCAGCATTTT.